These T cell receptor beta chains were read from a single sample in a study of cytomegalovirus exposure and HLA in healthy donors. Generated by immunoSEQ multiplex PCR, the TCRdb table keeps only in-frame clones and is missing some. The sample has about 130,000 clones; 80% to 90% are singletons. Sequenced input: PBMCs. All receptors come from a woman in her forties in good health and CMV-seropositive. Both conserved end residues are part of each CDR3. D genes are given only for firm matches. A clone size is listed for some rows: how often the clone was seen (once, few, many), or a class if it is expanded.

clone_size	v_call	d_call	j_call	cdr3_nt	cdr3_aa
-	TRBV5-1	-	TRBJ2-1	TGCGCCAGCAGCTTGCAAGGGGCGGGAAATGAGCAGTTCTTC	CASSLQGAGNEQFF
-	TRBV27	-	TRBJ2-1	TGTGCCAGCAGTTTTCAGGGTTTCAATGAGCAGTTCTTC	CASSFQGFNEQFF
-	TRBV29-1	-	TRBJ2-7	TGCAGCGGAAAAGGGGCCTACGAGCAGTACTTC	CSGKGAYEQYF
-	TRBV19	TRBD1	TRBJ1-4	TGTGCCAGTAGTGACAGGGGAGGGCAAGAAAAACTGTTTTTT	CASSDRGGQEKLFF
few	TRBV9	TRBD1	TRBJ1-2	TGTGCCAGCAGCGTAGTAGGGACAGGGAGTGGCTACACCTTC	CASSVVGTGSGYTF
-	TRBV25-1	TRBD2	TRBJ2-1	TGTGCCAGCAGTGATTCTAGCGGGAGATTCTACAATGAGCAGTTCTTC	CASSDSSGRFYNEQFF
-	TRBV5-1	-	TRBJ2-2	TGCGCCAGCAGCTTAGCGGGCGGGGAGCTGTTTTTT	CASSLAGGELFF
-	TRBV4-3	-	TRBJ1-1	TGCGCCAGCAGCCCATTCATTACCGACAGCCCGAACACTGAAGCTTTCTTT	CASSPFITDSPNTEAFF
-	TRBV5-1	TRBD1	TRBJ2-7	TGCGCCAGCAGCTTGGGGACAGGGGTGGGCTACGAGCAGTACTTC	CASSLGTGVGYEQYF
once	TRBV4-3	-	TRBJ1-1	TGCGCCAGCAGCCTGAGGAACCAGGGCCCCACTGAAGCTTTCTTT	CASSLRNQGPTEAFF
-	TRBV5-1	TRBD2	TRBJ2-1	TGCGCCAGCAGCTTGGCGGCTAGCGGGAGGGTACTGGGCAATGAGCAGTTCTTC	CASSLAASGRVLGNEQFF
-	TRBV11-2	-	TRBJ2-7	TGTGCCAGCAGCTTATACGGCACGGTTGGGAGGAGCTCCTACGAGCAGTACTTC	CASSLYGTVGRSSYEQYF
-	TRBV2	-	TRBJ1-1	TGTGCCAGCAGTTTACAGGGGAACACTGAAGCTTTCTTT	CASSLQGNTEAFF
few	TRBV4-1	TRBD2	TRBJ2-5	TGCGCCAGCAGCCAGTTAGCGGGAGTTGGGCAAGAGACCCAGTACTTC	CASSQLAGVGQETQYF
-	TRBV5-1	-	TRBJ2-1	TGCGCCAGCAGCTTGGTGGGACTCCATTCCTACAATGAGCAGTTCTTC	CASSLVGLHSYNEQFF
-	TRBV6-4	-	TRBJ2-7	TGTGCCAGCAGTCACTGCGCCCCGAGCTCCTACGAGCAGTACTTC	CASSHCAPSSYEQYF
-	TRBV4-1	TRBD1	TRBJ1-5	TGCGCCAGCAGCCAACCAGACAGGGGCCGTCAGCCCCAGCATTTT	CASSQPDRGRQPQHF
-	TRBV4-1	TRBD1	TRBJ1-1	TGCGCCAGCAGTCCCGGGACAGTGAACACTGAAGCTTTCTTT	CASSPGTVNTEAFF
once	TRBV19	TRBD1	TRBJ2-3	TGTGCCAGTAGTATAGCCCCAGGGACAGGGCCCGATACGCAGTATTTT	CASSIAPGTGPDTQYF
-	TRBV7-2	TRBD1	TRBJ2-3	TGTGCCAGCAGCCCAAGACAGGGGCACACAGATACGCAGTATTTT	CASSPRQGHTDTQYF
-	TRBV6-5	-	TRBJ2-5	TGTGCCAGCAGCCAATCTTCCTCACGGGGAGAGCAGTACTTC	CASSQSSSRGEQYF
few	TRBV27	-	TRBJ2-1	TGTGCCAGCAGTTTAAGAGTAGCGGATATCTACAATGAGCAGTTCTTC	CASSLRVADIYNEQFF
-	TRBV6-4	TRBD2	TRBJ2-1	TGTGCCAGCAGTGACTCGGGCGGGGCGGGAGGTCGGGATGAGCAGTTCTTC	CASSDSGGAGGRDEQFF
-	TRBV10-3	-	TRBJ2-5	TGTGCCATCAGTGAAAGGGGTCCAGAGACCCAGTACTTC	CAISERGPETQYF
-	TRBV5-1	-	TRBJ2-3	TGCGCCAGCAGCCCGAAAGGTCAGGGCGGAGATACGCAGTATTTT	CASSPKGQGGDTQYF
-	TRBV27	TRBD1	TRBJ1-2	TGTGCCAGCAGTTCGGGACAGGGGGCAAGTGGCCTCTCTGGCTACACCTTC	CASSSGQGASGLSGYTF
-	TRBV7-2	-	TRBJ2-1	TGTGCCAGCAGCTCGGGTGTTAGCGGACTCAATGAGCAGTTCTTC	CASSSGVSGLNEQFF
-	TRBV4-3	-	TRBJ2-1	TGCGCCAGCAGCCAAGATGGAACGGGAGAAGGAGTGTATGAGCAGTTCTTC	CASSQDGTGEGVYEQFF
-	TRBV7-9	-	TRBJ2-3	TGTGCCAGCAGCTTAGAAGTACCGCCCCGACTAGGTAGCACAGATACGCAGTATTTT	CASSLEVPPRLGSTDTQYF